This T cell receptor beta chain comes out of a study of response to subunit inactivated influenza vaccine. General observations from the study: Authors suggested that a seasonal influenza vaccination recruits few new T cells each time.

Note on this clonotype: The antigen remains unidentified.

TCRdb called the RT-PCR reads again in MiXCR, with one record for every CDR3 protein. The data contain fewer than 250,000 distinct CDR3 sequences, 14% of them seen just once; the ten biggest clones take up about a quarter. Germline V gene data show CDR1 as SGDLS and CDR2 as YYNGEE. This CDR3 contains 15 residues. Losses at the gene ends were 3 bases for V and 5 bases for J; bases not matched to a gene: 4. The chain recombines TRBV9 with TRBJ2-1, with 11 positions matching TRBD2. The sample in question was CD8+ T cells sorted from PBMCs, obtained around 5 days after vaccination. The receptor was derived from a man aged 50 to 60 who received an inactivated influenza vaccine. CDR3 sequence: CASSGGTSGHNEQFF. As DNA, the CDR3 is TGTGCCAGCAGCGGAGGGACTAGCGGTCACAATGAGCAGTTCTTC.